This T cell receptor (beta chain) was profiled in a study of shared clonotypes between healthy human individuals. Study-wide background: CD4 naive and memory got three plates each, CD8 naive two, CD8 memory one.

The ends were cut back, 0 bases at V and 4 bases at J, with 12 bases in the middle. From germline, CDR1 is MGHRA and CDR2 YSYEKL. This CDR3 is built from 15 residues. The method was immunoSEQ multiplex PCR; TCRdb's version includes in-frame clones alone and lacks a portion of them. The data contain over 850,000 clones, about four fifths of them singletons. J is TRBJ1-1 and V is TRBV4-1; D call uncertain. This sequence originates from a young man in good health. Some clones in this sample may be carry-over from other donors' samples. Sequencing was performed on memory CD4+ T cells from PBMCs. Subset denoted: CD45RA-negative fraction. Here the CDR3 reads CASSQDPSRATEAFF. Written as DNA, the CDR3 is TGCGCCAGCAGCCAAGATCCGTCCCGGGCCACTGAAGCTTTCTTT.